Following are 24 T cell receptor beta chains from one sample sequenced in a study of T-cell memory formation after mild COVID-19. TCRdb independently ran MiXCR on the 5' RACE reads; one entry per CDR3 protein. The table records around 450,000 distinct CDR3 sequences, around 24% of them present only once. Specimen: PBMCs or a T cell subset sorted from them (not recorded which). The receptor set was obtained from an adult woman who had mild COVID-19 (a few samples of this study predate the infection). Cell type and time point are not known.

This clonotype has only a few counts. The gene calls are TRBV3-1 and TRBJ2-3; D is perhaps TRBD1 or TRBD2 (5 bases each). The CDR3 extends over 14 amino acids. Germline lookup yields CDR1 LGHDT and CDR2 YNNKEL (reference sequence). V was trimmed by 0 bases and J by 2 bases, leaving 6 bases between them. The CDR3 protein is CASSQEGTTDTQYF. CDR3 bases: TGTGCCAGCAGCCAAGAGGGGACCACAGATACGCAGTATTTT.

The chain links TRBV2 to TRBJ2-7; 9 nucleotides agree with TRBD1. The CDR3 spans 14 residues. CDR1 and CDR2 from the germline V gene are SNHLY and FYNNEI. Unmatched junction bases numbered 3, after V lost 3 bases and J lost 3 bases. DNA for the CDR3: TGTGCCAGCAGTGAGGACAGGGGAGGCTACGAGCAGTACTTC. Encoded protein: CASSEDRGGYEQYF.

V gene TRBV5-1 combines with J gene TRBJ2-3; D remains ambiguous. Trimming removed 3 bases from V and 4 bases from J, with 15 bases in between. The germline V gene has CDR1 SGHRS and CDR2 YFSETQ. The CDR3 contains 15 residues. The CDR3, as DNA: TGCGCCAGCAGCTACCACCTAACCACAGCAGATACGCAGTATTTT. This gives the protein CASSYHLTTADTQYF.

This clonotype was found a few times. Here the CDR3 reads CASSLSTGEQYF. The CDR3 nucleotides are TGTGCCAGCAGCTTGTCAACAGGAGAGCAGTACTTC. The chain carries TRBV7-9 and TRBJ2-7, with D perhaps TRBD1 (5 bases). The CDR3 runs 12 residues. Germline assignment: CDR1 SEHNR and CDR2 FQNEAQ (reference sequence). V lost 3 bases and J 7 bases, leaving 10 bases between the germline ends.

The chain combines TRBV19 with TRBJ2-3; TRBD1 agrees at 7 bases. V lost 6 bases and J lost 5; bases outside the gene matches: 11. Germline V lookup: CDR1 LNHDA, CDR2 SQIVND (reference sequence). The CDR3 covers 15 residues. CDR3 sequence (DNA): TGTGCCAGTAGCGAAGTCGACAGGGTTGGAGATACGCAGTATTTT. Translating gives CASSEVDRVGDTQYF.

The chain joins TRBV7-9 to TRBJ2-1, with 13 positions matching TRBD2. V gave up 5 bases and J gave up 7 bases; unmatched junction bases: 23. The CDR3 length is 21 residues. The germline V gene has CDR1 SEHNR and CDR2 FQNEAQ (reference sequence). The CDR3 DNA follows: TGTGCCAGCAGCACGTCGGGTTTGGGAACTAGCGGGAGGGCCCTCTTGAATGAGCAGTTCTTC. Encoded protein: CASSTSGLGTSGRALLNEQFF.

This clonotype was recorded a few times. The chain employs TRBV6-2 or TRBV6-3 and TRBJ1-1; D may be TRBD1 (6 bases). CDR1 is MNHEY, CDR2 SVGEGT, per germline. The CDR3 is 17 amino acids. Trimming stripped 5 bases from V and 1 base from J, with 20 bases between. The CDR3 nucleotides read TGTGCCAGCAGTCATCCCGGGTGGGGGGCCCCGAACACTGAAGCTTTCTTT. As protein: CASSHPGWGAPNTEAFF.

This clonotype showed up just a few times. The gene calls are TRBV5-1 and TRBJ1-4; 9 positions match TRBD1. The V and J ends lost 9 bases and 7 bases, in that order; junction bases with no gene match: 16. Germline V CDR1 and CDR2: SGHRS, YFSETQ. CDR3 length: 16 residues. The CDR3 region is CATSLKGTGWGEKLFF. CDR3 sequence (DNA): TGCGCCACCTCCCTAAAGGGGACAGGGTGGGGTGAAAAACTGTTTTTT. Together with reference TRBV5-1 and TRBJ1-4, the CDR3 gives the full variable domain: KAGVTQTPRYLIKTRGQQVTLSCSPISGHRSVSWYQQTPGQGLQFLFEYFSETQRNKGNFPGRFSGRQFSNSRSEMNVSTLELGDSALYLCATSLKGTGWGEKLFFGSGTQLSVL.

CDR3 amino acids: CASSPGGADTYEQYF. The CDR3 DNA follows: TGTGCCAGCAGCCCGGGTGGAGCGGACACCTACGAGCAGTACTTC. The chain couples TRBV7-8 to TRBJ2-7, with D possibly being TRBD1 or TRBD2 (5 bases each). The CDR3 loop spans 15 amino acids. Germline CDR1 reads SGHVS; CDR2 reads FQNEAQ. Trimming left V 5 bases short and J 2 bases short, with 16 bases between.

This clonotype was observed a handful of times. The CDR3, as DNA: TGTGCCAGCAGCTTGAGGACAGGGGGCTCAGATACGCAGTATTTT. Its protein is CASSLRTGGSDTQYF. The rearrangement joins TRBV5-5 to TRBJ2-3; 11 bases fit TRBD1. Trimming cost V 1 base and J 4 bases; bases outside gene matches: 2. Germline V gives CDR1 SGHKS, CDR2 YYEKEE (reference sequence). The CDR3 covers 15 residues.

Only one count was recorded for this clonotype. The V call is TRBV30, the J call TRBJ2-1, with 8 bases lining up with TRBD1. CDR1 is GTSNPN and CDR2 is SVGIG in the germline V gene (reference sequence). Unmatched junction bases numbered 3, after V lost 2 bases and J lost 0 bases. The length of the CDR3 is 15 residues. In nucleotides, the CDR3 is TGTGCCTGGAGTCGGGACAGGAGCTCCTACAATGAGCAGTTCTTC. Translation gives CAWSRDRSSYNEQFF. The whole variable domain, filled in from reference TRBV30 and TRBJ2-1, reads SQTIHQWPATLVQPVGSPLSLECTVEGTSNPNLYWYRQAAGRGLQLLFYSVGIGQISSEVPQNLSASRPQDRQFILSSKKLLLSDSGFYLCAWSRDRSSYNEQFFGPGTRLTVL.

V and J are TRBV10-3 and TRBJ1-5; D gene uncertain. CDR1 ENHRY and CDR2 SYGVKD come from the germline V gene. Trimming removed 4 bases from V and 5 bases from J, with 9 bases in between. The CDR3 has 13 amino acids. The CDR3 here is CAISVADDQPQHF. The CDR3 DNA sequence: TGTGCCATCAGTGTGGCGGACGATCAGCCCCAGCATTTT.

This clonotype has a handful of counts. The chain recombines TRBV7-3 with TRBJ2-3; 8 bases are shared with TRBD2. The CDR3 extends over 15 amino acids. Per the germline V gene, CDR1 is SGHTA and CDR2 is FQGTGA. Losses at the gene ends were 2 bases for V and 2 bases for J; bases not matched to a gene: 3. CDR3 sequence: CASSLYGGATDTQYF. The CDR3 bases are TGTGCCAGCAGCTTATACGGGGGGGCCACAGATACGCAGTATTTT.

This chain joins TRBV4-1 and TRBJ2-5; a weak D match, TRBD1 (6 bases). Trimming stripped 3 bases from V and 2 bases from J, with 25 bases between. This CDR3 is 19 amino acids long. Germline CDR1 is MGHRA and CDR2 is YSYEKL. CDR3 protein: CASSQDSPIYREQQETQYF. DNA for the CDR3: TGCGCCAGCAGCCAGGATTCTCCAATTTACAGGGAGCAACAAGAGACCCAGTACTTC.

This rearrangement joins TRBV4-3 to TRBJ2-7; 8 nucleotides align to TRBD1. This CDR3 spans 15 amino acids. Germline V lookup: CDR1 LGHNA, CDR2 YSLEER. V shed 1 base and J 2 bases; nucleotides not matched to a gene: 4. Here the CDR3 DNA reads TGCGCCAGCAGCCAAGGACAGGGGATGGCCTACGAGCAGTACTTC. Amino acid sequence: CASSQGQGMAYEQYF.

The chain couples TRBV27 to TRBJ2-2; D not certain. Germline V gives CDR1 MNHEY, CDR2 SMNVEV (reference sequence). The CDR3 extends over 14 amino acids. Deletions cut 2 bases from V and 4 bases from J, with 8 bases between. The CDR3 is CASSLAASTGELFF. CDR3 coding DNA: TGTGCCAGCAGTTTAGCGGCGAGCACCGGGGAGCTGTTTTTT.

V gene TRBV7-8 combines with J gene TRBJ2-1, with D possibly being TRBD1 (5 bases). The CDR3 length is 14 residues. Per the germline V gene, CDR1 is SGHVS and CDR2 is FQNEAQ. V gave up 3 bases and J gave up 6 bases, with 12 bases separating them. CDR3 nucleotide sequence: TGTGCCAGCAGCTTTCCAGGGATAGGCAATGAGCAGTTCTTC. This encodes CASSFPGIGNEQFF.

The genes are TRBV7-8 and TRBJ2-3, with 10 bases that match TRBD1. Germline-derived CDR1 and CDR2 are SGHVS and FQNEAQ. J lost 5 bases, V lost 4 bases, and 3 bases had no gene match. This CDR3 has 14 amino acids. Here the CDR3 reads CASSSRTGGDTQYF. In nucleotides, the CDR3 is TGTGCCAGCAGCTCCAGGACAGGGGGAGATACGCAGTATTTT.

Many counts were recorded for this clonotype. The V call is TRBV10-3, the J call TRBJ2-1; 10 bases agree with TRBD1. This CDR3 contains 16 residues. Germline-derived CDR1 and CDR2 are ENHRY and SYGVKD. The junction had 12 bases not matched to a gene; V was cut back by 4 bases and J by 9 bases. The CDR3 sequence is CAISAPPGTGDGEQFF. CDR3 nucleotides: TGTGCCATCAGTGCGCCGCCCGGGACAGGGGATGGTGAGCAGTTCTTC.

The table lists this clonotype with a few counts. This chain uses TRBV6-6 with TRBJ2-6; the D is unclear. The CDR3 runs 18 residues. Trimming left V 6 bases short and J 1 base short, with 19 bases between. Germline CDR1 is MNHNY and CDR2 is SVGAGI (reference sequence). DNA for the CDR3: TGTGCCAGCAGCCCGACGGAAATGACCGTTTCTGGGGCCAACGTCCTGACTTTC. Its translation: CASSPTEMTVSGANVLTF.

The chain joins TRBV12-3 or TRBV12-4 to TRBJ1-1; D perhaps matches TRBD1 (5 bases). The length of the CDR3 is 15 residues. V was cut by 5 bases and J by 4 bases, with 17 bases left in between. The DNA of the CDR3 is TGTGCCAGCAGTCAGGGTGTTTACGATCCCACTGAAGCTTTCTTT. Protein: CASSQGVYDPTEAFF.

This clonotype appeared a few times. The chain carries TRBV6-1 and TRBJ1-5, with unresolved D. Per germline, CDR1 MNHNS and CDR2 SASEGT. Trimming removed 2 bases at V and 2 bases at J, with 7 bases between. This CDR3 has 14 amino acids. The CDR3 coding sequence is TGTGCCAGCAGTGAAAGCCGGGGCAATCAGCCCCAGCATTTT. Its protein is CASSESRGNQPQHF.

The chain recombines TRBV7-9 with TRBJ1-1, with D possibly matching TRBD1 (6 bases). Deletions cut 5 bases from V and 14 bases from J, with 18 bases between. The CDR3 spans 12 residues. Per the germline V gene, CDR1 is SEHNR and CDR2 is FQNEAQ (reference sequence). The CDR3 DNA sequence: TGTGCCAGCAGCCTGGGACATTCCGAATTGTTCTTT. Encoded protein: CASSLGHSELFF.

This clonotype occurred a few times. The chain has TRBV4-3 and TRBJ2-7; TRBD2 agrees at 9 bases. The CDR3 totals 15 residues. The V segment lost 4 bases and the J segment 6 bases; nucleotides outside the gene matches: 10. Germline V gene sequence: CDR1 LGHNA, CDR2 YSLEER. DNA of the CDR3: TGCGCCAGCAGCCTGGCCGGGACTAGCCTTAGCGAGCAGTACTTC. It is translated as CASSLAGTSLSEQYF.